Listed here are 9 T cell receptor beta chains from one sample, sequenced in a study of T-cell memory formation after mild COVID-19. TCRdb processed the 5' RACE reads anew with MiXCR; each CDR3 protein has one entry. The sample has roughly 380,000 distinct CDR3 sequences, 25% to 30% seen once. What was sequenced was PBMCs or a T cell subset sorted from them (not recorded which). The source of these receptors is an adult woman who had mild COVID-19 (a few samples of this study predate the infection). Cell type and time point are not known.

This clonotype was counted only a few times. CDR3 sequence (DNA): TGTGCCAGCACCGGATCAGGGCGGGCCAAAGGGCAGTTCTTC. Translating gives CASTGSGRAKGQFF. This rearrangement joins TRBV18 to TRBJ2-1; D is possibly TRBD1 or TRBD2 (5 bases each). V lost 8 bases to trimming and J lost 12 bases, with 23 bases between them. The CDR3 totals 14 residues. Looked up from germline, CDR1 is KGHSH and CDR2 is LQKENI.

This clonotype has a single count. This chain links TRBV3-1 with TRBJ1-2, with D perhaps matching TRBD1 (6 bases). The germline CDR1 and CDR2 sequences are LGHDT and YNNKEL (reference sequence). This CDR3 contains 14 residues. V was clipped by 0 bases and J by 4 bases, with 9 bases between them. CDR3 protein: CASSQDRDTYGYTF. CDR3 nucleotides: TGTGCCAGCAGCCAAGACCGGGACACCTATGGCTACACCTTC. Looking up the rest from reference TRBV3-1 and TRBJ1-2 gives the full variable domain: DTAVSQTPKYLVTQMGNDKSIKCEQNLGHDTMYWYKQDSKKFLKIMFSYNNKELIINETVPNRFSPKSPDKAHLNLHINSLELGDSAVYFCASSQDRDTYGYTFGSGTRLTVV.

This clonotype was seen only a few times. V and J are TRBV12-3 or TRBV12-4 and TRBJ2-5; D might be TRBD1 or TRBD2, each matching 5 bases. The CDR3 is made up of 15 amino acids. V lost 6 bases, J lost 3 bases, and 17 bases lay in between. CDR3 nucleotide sequence: TGTGCCAGCAGCTTGGGACCGGGATCAGAAGAGACCCAGTACTTC. Encoded protein: CASSLGPGSEETQYF.

This clonotype was counted at least ten times. This chain links TRBV18 with TRBJ2-3; D gene ambiguous. CDR3 length: 13 residues. Germline CDR1 reads KGHSH; CDR2 reads LQKENI. V lost 8 bases, J lost 1 base, and 10 bases lay in between. CDR3 in DNA: TGTGCCAGCAGCCCCCGGGGCACAGATACGCAGTATTTT. Translation gives CASSPRGTDTQYF.

In its sample, this clonotype was seen a few times. The V and J genes are TRBV18 and TRBJ2-3, with D possibly being TRBD2 (5 bases). The CDR3 runs to 14 residues. V was shortened by 2 bases and J by 2 bases, with 8 bases between the two germline ends. The V gene's germline CDR1 is KGHSH and CDR2 LQKENI. CDR3 DNA sequence: TGTGCCAGCTCACCAAGCGGTACCACAGATACGCAGTATTTT. Residues: CASSPSGTTDTQYF.

This rearrangement joins TRBV19 to TRBJ2-2; 12 nucleotides match TRBD1. Germline-derived CDR1 and CDR2 are LNHDA and SQIVND (reference sequence). This CDR3 has 18 residues. With 6 bases clipped from V and 0 bases from J, the junction kept 8 bases outside the gene matches. The CDR3 is CASRLGTGGSSNTGELFF. For the CDR3, the DNA is TGTGCCAGTAGACTCGGGACAGGGGGCTCTTCGAACACCGGGGAGCTGTTTTTT.

This chain uses TRBV7-8 with TRBJ2-1; tentative D call: TRBD2 (5 bases). V lost 5 bases to trimming and J lost 3 bases, with 14 bases between them. This CDR3 is 15 amino acids long. Germline V lookup: CDR1 SGHVS, CDR2 FQNEAQ. The CDR3 is CASSPGVGFYNEQFF. The CDR3 coding sequence is TGTGCCAGCAGCCCCGGGGTCGGATTCTACAATGAGCAGTTCTTC.

V is TRBV4-1 and J is TRBJ2-2; D is undetermined. CDR3 length: 15 amino acids. V was trimmed by 4 bases and J by 4 bases, leaving 13 bases between them. Germline V gene lookup returns CDR1 MGHRA and CDR2 YSYEKL. The CDR3 nucleotides read TGCGCCAGCAGCCCCCCTTTTGTGGGCACCGGGGAGCTGTTTTTT. Amino acid sequence: CASSPPFVGTGELFF.

This clonotype came up a few times. CDR3 amino acids: CASSFRAGTGAKGYEQYF. The CDR3 DNA sequence: TGCGCCAGCAGCTTCAGGGCCGGGACAGGGGCCAAGGGGTACGAGCAGTACTTC. The chain combines TRBV5-1 with TRBJ2-7, with 10 positions matching TRBD1. The CDR3 consists of 18 residues. Trimming cost V 2 bases and J 4 bases; bases outside gene matches: 15. CDR1 SGHRS and CDR2 YFSETQ come from the germline V gene.